In its sample, the clone carrying this T cell receptor (beta chain) was seen many times. Its antigen is undetermined. The record originates from a study of Graves' ophthalmopathy and Graves' hyperthyroidism. The study's findings and limits: Sensitivity reached roughly 70% and specificity about 73% when the model predicted ophthalmopathy progression. Blood was where most expanded thyroid clonotypes above 0.001 frequency also turned up.

The V gene lost 6 bases and the J gene lost 3 bases, with 8 bases spanning the gap. CDR3 length: 12 amino acids. The germline CDR1 and CDR2 sequences are SNHLY and FYNNEI. The sequenced template was RNA, covering the TCR beta CDR3 region. The workflow started with a first-round RT-PCR run with HTBI primers and then moved on to a second-round multiplex PCR. TCRdb re-called the multiplex PCR reads with MiXCR, one entry per CDR3 protein. The repertoire holds 450,000 to 600,000 distinct CDR3 sequences, less than 40% seen once, with about 4% in the top ten. Specimen: peripheral blood or thyroid tissue (not recorded which). The chain joins TRBV2 to TRBJ2-5; D call uncertain. This TCR was sampled from an adult man with Graves' hyperthyroidism. CDR3 residues: CASSPREETQYF. In nucleotides, the CDR3 is TGTGCCAGCAGCCCCCGGGAAGAGACCCAGTACTTC.